This T cell receptor (beta chain) was captured by sequencing in a study of glioma-infiltrating T cells after dendritic cell vaccination. Germline loops: CDR1 MNHEY, CDR2 SVGAGI. Trimming removed 2 bases from V and 8 bases from J, with 16 bases in between. CDR3 length: 15 amino acids. Using immunoSEQ multiplex PCR, the repertoire was profiled, and TCRdb retains in-frame clones only, with some absent. Altogether roughly 80,000 clones are present, about 87% being singletons, with the ten largest covering roughly 3.1%. This chain links TRBV6-5 with TRBJ2-1, with D tentatively TRBD1 (7 bases). The sequences come from blood, collected before dendritic cell vaccination. This TCR was recovered from a human donor with glioblastoma. The CDR3 spells CASSYGARGADEQFF. In nucleotides, the CDR3 is TGTGCCAGCAGTTACGGAGCCAGGGGGGCCGATGAGCAGTTCTTC.